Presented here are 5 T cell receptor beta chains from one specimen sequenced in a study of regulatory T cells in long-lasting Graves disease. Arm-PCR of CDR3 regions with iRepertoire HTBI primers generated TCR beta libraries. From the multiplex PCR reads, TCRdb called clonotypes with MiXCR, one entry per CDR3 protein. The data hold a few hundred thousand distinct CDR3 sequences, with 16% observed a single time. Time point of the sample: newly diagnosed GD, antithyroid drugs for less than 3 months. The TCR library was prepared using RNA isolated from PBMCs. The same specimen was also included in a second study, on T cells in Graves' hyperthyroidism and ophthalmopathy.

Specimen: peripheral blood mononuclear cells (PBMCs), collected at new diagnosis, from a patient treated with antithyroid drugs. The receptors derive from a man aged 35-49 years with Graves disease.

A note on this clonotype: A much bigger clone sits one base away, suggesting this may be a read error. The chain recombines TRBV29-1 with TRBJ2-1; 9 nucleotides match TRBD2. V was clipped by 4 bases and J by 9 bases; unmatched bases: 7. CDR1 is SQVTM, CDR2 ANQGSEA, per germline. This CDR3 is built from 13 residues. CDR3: CSVGSGLASEQFF. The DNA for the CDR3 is TGCAGCGTTGGGAGTGGACTAGCGAGTGAGCAGTTCTTC.

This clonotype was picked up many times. Written as DNA, the CDR3 is TGTGCCAGCTCACCCGAAGGGACCGTCCGGGGGGAGCAGTACTTC. Its translation: CASSPEGTVRGEQYF. J is TRBJ2-7 and V is TRBV18; weak D call: TRBD2 (6 bases). V was cut by 3 bases and J by 7 bases, with 19 bases left in between. CDR3 length equals 15 residues. Germline V gene lookup returns CDR1 KGHSH and CDR2 LQKENI.

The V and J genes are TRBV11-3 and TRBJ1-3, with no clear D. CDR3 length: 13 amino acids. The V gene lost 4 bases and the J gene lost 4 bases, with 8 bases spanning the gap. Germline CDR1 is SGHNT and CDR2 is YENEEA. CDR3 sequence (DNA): TGTGCCAGCAGCTCCCGAGCAGGAAACACCATATATTTT. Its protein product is CASSSRAGNTIYF.

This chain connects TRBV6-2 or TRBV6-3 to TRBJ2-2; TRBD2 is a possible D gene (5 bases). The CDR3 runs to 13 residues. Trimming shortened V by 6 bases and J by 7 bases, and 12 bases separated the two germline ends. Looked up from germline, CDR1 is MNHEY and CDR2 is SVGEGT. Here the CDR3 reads CASSLGGGGELFF. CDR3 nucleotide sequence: TGTGCCAGCAGCTTAGGAGGAGGCGGGGAGCTGTTTTTT.

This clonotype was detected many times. CDR3 protein: CASTTDSANEKLFF. The CDR3 bases are TGTGCCAGCACCACGGACAGCGCTAATGAAAAACTGTTTTTT. The chain combines TRBV2 with TRBJ1-4, with a weak D call TRBD1 (6 bases). V was pared by 7 bases and J by 3 bases, with 12 bases between. This CDR3 is 14 amino acids long. In germline, CDR1 is SNHLY, CDR2 FYNNEI.